One T cell receptor (beta chain) is described in this entry. Participants spanned ages roughly 18 to 95 years and resided in about two dozen US areas. Cohort allocation depended upon clinical history that participants reported. What the recovered Cohort 3 donors had was two negative PCRs, clearance, or symptom resolution. The protocol was immunoSEQ multiplex PCR, while the TCRdb copy is restricted to in-frame clones and leaves out a portion. The sample shows approximately 210,000 clones, more than 80% of them seen only once. The sample originates from a study of blood T cell repertoires in COVID-19. Study-wide background: PBMCs, B-cell-depleted T cells, or T cells provided the cDNA or gDNA that made up the material.

CDR1 KGHDR and CDR2 SFDVKD come from the germline V gene. The CDR3 has 17 amino acids. V was trimmed by 3 bases and J by 7 bases, leaving 21 bases between them. This clonotype originated in a woman aged 18-29 years who had recovered from COVID-19. The chain links TRBV24-1 to TRBJ2-1; weak D call: TRBD1 (6 bases). Sequences were obtained from PBMCs or T cells enriched from blood (not recorded which). CDR3 amino acids: CATSDPGTSSSRNEQFF. The CDR3 DNA is TGTGCCACCAGTGATCCCGGGACATCATCTTCAAGGAATGAGCAGTTCTTC.